This T cell receptor (beta chain) was sequenced in a study of blood T cell repertoires in COVID-19. Study context: Sample material is recorded as cDNA or gDNA derived from T cells, B-cell-depleted T cells, or PBMCs.

The CDR3 has 14 amino acids. In germline, CDR1 is SGHTA, CDR2 FQGNSA. Trimming at V came to 1 base and at J to 9 bases, leaving 6 bases not matched to a gene. A few counts support this clone. Under the authors' procedure: Quantification of nucleated cells was approximated via reference gene primer amplification. TCRdb keeps only in-frame clones here, not all; method: immunoSEQ multiplex PCR. The V and J calls and the clone size are those of that table, but D and trimming were determined from the DNA. The sample holds more than 60,000 clones, around 87% seen once. Sequencing was done on a sample of peripheral blood. This chain joins TRBV7-2 and TRBJ2-1, with 7 bases identical to TRBD1. This TCR derives from a man in his sixties with acute or convalescent COVID-19. The CDR3 here is CASSLVTGDGEQFF. CDR3 bases: TGTGCCAGCAGCTTAGTTACAGGGGACGGTGAGCAGTTCTTC.